These 3 T cell receptor beta chains were all obtained from the same sample, sequenced in a study of cytomegalovirus exposure and HLA in healthy donors (dated by TCRdb to about 2017). The library was obtained by the immunoSEQ multiplex PCR assay. The multiplex PCR relied on a mix of 60 forward primers for TCR Vbeta segments and 13 reverse primers for TCR Jbeta segments. Here the immuneACCESS table is served through TCRdb, limited to in-frame sequences with V and J called. Missing clones are a known gap in these copies; in checked studies unresolved V genes cover under half, and the rest lacks a known reason. The sample table records around 250,000 clones; 80% to 85% of these occur just once. In total, the top ten clones hold about 7.3% of the sample. Source material: PBMCs. The receptors originated from a woman between 55 and 75 years old in good health and CMV-seropositive.

The DNA of the CDR3 is TGTGCCAGCTCACCGCAAAACGGTGCACAGGGCGGCTACACCTTC. It yields the protein CASSPQNGAQGGYTF. The J gene is TRBJ1-2, the V gene TRBV18; perhaps TRBD1 as D (6 bases). Deletions cut 3 bases from V and 8 bases from J, with 19 bases between. This CDR3 has 15 amino acids. In germline, CDR1 is KGHSH, CDR2 LQKENI.

This clone was seen only a few times. The chain has TRBV28 and TRBJ2-5; D remains ambiguous. CDR1 is MDHEN, CDR2 SYDVKM, per germline. The CDR3 has 11 amino acids. Trimming removed 11 bases from V and 3 bases from J, with 10 bases in between. CDR3 in amino acids: CAALDEETQYF. In nucleotides, the CDR3 is TGTGCCGCCTTAGATGAAGAGACCCAGTACTTC.

The rearrangement links TRBV27 to TRBJ2-1; D perhaps matches TRBD2 (5 bases). Trimming removed 2 bases at V and 13 bases at J, with 12 bases between. The CDR3 is 12 residues long. Germline V CDR1 and CDR2: MNHEY, SMNVEV (reference sequence). CDR3 nucleotide sequence: TGTGCCAGCAGTTTAAGGAGCGGCCCCCAGTTCTTC. This gives the protein CASSLRSGPQFF.